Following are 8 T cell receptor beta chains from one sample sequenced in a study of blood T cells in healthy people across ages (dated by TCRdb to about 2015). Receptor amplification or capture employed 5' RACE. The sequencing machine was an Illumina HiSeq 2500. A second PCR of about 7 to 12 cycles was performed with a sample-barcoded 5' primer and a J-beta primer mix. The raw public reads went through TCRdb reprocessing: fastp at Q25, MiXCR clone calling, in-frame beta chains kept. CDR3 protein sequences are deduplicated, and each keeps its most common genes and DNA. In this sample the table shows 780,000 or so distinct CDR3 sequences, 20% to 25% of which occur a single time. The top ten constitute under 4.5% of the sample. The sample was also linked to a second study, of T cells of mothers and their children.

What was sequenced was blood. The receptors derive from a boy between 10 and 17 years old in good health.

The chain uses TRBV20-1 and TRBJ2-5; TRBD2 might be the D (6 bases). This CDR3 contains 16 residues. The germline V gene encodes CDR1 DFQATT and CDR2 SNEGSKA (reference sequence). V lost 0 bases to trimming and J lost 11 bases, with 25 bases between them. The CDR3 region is CSARDNAGHNSGEQYF. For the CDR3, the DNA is TGCAGTGCTAGAGATAATGCCGGACACAACTCGGGAGAGCAGTACTTC.

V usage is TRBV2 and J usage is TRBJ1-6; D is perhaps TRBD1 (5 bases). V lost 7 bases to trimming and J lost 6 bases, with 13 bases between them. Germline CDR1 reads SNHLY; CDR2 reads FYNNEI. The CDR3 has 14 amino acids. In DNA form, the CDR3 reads TGTGCCAGCATTCAGGGACGGCCTAATTCACCCCTCCACTTT. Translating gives CASIQGRPNSPLHF.

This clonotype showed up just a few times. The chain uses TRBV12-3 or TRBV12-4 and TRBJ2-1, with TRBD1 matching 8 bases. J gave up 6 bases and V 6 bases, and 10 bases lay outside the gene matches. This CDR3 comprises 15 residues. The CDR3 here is CASSLRTGRRNEQFF. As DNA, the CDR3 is TGTGCCAGCAGCCTTAGGACAGGGAGGCGCAATGAGCAGTTCTTC.

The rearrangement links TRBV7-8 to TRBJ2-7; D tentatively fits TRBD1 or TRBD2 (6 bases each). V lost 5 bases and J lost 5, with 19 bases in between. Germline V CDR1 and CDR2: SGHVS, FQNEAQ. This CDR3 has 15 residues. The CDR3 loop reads CASSRAGGHLDEQYF. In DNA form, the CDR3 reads TGTGCCAGCAGCCGTGCTGGGGGGCACCTCGACGAGCAGTACTTC.

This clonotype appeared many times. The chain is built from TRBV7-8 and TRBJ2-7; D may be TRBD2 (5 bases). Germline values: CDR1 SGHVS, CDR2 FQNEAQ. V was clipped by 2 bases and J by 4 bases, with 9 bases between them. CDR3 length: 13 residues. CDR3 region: CASSLSGIYEQYF. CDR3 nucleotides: TGTGCCAGCAGCTTATCCGGGATTTACGAGCAGTACTTC.

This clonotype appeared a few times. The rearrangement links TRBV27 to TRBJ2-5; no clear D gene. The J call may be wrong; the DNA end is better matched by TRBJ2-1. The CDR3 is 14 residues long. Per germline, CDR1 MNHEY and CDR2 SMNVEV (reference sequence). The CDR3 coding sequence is TGTGCCAGCAGTTTGGCGGAAAGGGTCAATGAGCAGTTCTTC. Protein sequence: CASSLAERVNEQFF.

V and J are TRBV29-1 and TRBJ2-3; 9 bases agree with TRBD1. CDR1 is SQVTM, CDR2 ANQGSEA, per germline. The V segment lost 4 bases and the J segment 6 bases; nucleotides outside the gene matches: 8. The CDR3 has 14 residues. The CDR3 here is CSVVLPGQGDTQYF. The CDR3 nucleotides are TGCAGCGTTGTTTTACCGGGACAGGGTGATACGCAGTATTTT.

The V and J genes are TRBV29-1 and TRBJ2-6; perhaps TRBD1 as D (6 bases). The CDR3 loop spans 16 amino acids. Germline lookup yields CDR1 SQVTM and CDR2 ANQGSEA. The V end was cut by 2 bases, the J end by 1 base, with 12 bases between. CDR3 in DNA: TGCAGCGTTGAACCAGGGGCCGTTTCTGGGGCCAACGTCCTGACTTTC. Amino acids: CSVEPGAVSGANVLTF.